The rows below give T cell receptor beta chains drawn from one sample of a study of tumor-infiltrating lymphocytes in primary liver carcinoma. From the multiplex PCR reads, TCRdb called clonotypes with MiXCR, one entry per CDR3 protein. The table lists some 120,000 distinct CDR3 sequences, around two thirds of them singletons, with approximately 10% in the top ten. Sequencing was done on a sample of liver tumor tissue from sampling region 1. Receptors were obtained from an older woman with primary liver carcinoma and hepatitis B virus infection. Both conserved end residues are part of each CDR3. Fields, in order: CDR3 length, D gene, clone size, V gene, J gene, CDR3 DNA, CDR3 protein. D genes are given only for firm matches. Clone size is stated in some rows and not others, as once, few, many or a class when expanded.

CDR3 length: 15; D gene: TRBD2; clone size: .; V gene: TRBV10-2; J gene: TRBJ2-1; CDR3 DNA: TGCGCCAGCAAACGACTAGCGGACCACTACAATGACCAGTTCTTC; CDR3 protein: CASKRLADHYNDQFF
CDR3 length: 16; D gene: .; clone size: many; V gene: TRBV11-2; J gene: TRBJ2-5; CDR3 DNA: TGTGCCAGCAGCTTATCGGTGGGGGCGGCGGGCGAGACCCAGTACTTC; CDR3 protein: CASSLSVGAAGETQYF
CDR3 length: 16; D gene: TRBD2; clone size: .; V gene: TRBV28; J gene: TRBJ2-3; CDR3 DNA: TGTGGCAGCAGTTCCACGAGGACTAGCGGGAGGGATACGCAGTATTTC; CDR3 protein: CGSSSTRTSGRDTQYF
CDR3 length: 17; D gene: .; clone size: .; V gene: TRBV11-3; J gene: TRBJ2-1; CDR3 DNA: TGTGCCAGCAGCTCCCGGTGGGTGCGGACCATGGGCATTGAGCAGTTCTTC; CDR3 protein: CASSSRWVRTMGIEQFF
CDR3 length: 14; D gene: TRBD2; clone size: .; V gene: TRBV11-2; J gene: TRBJ2-3; CDR3 DNA: TGTGCCAGCAGCCCATGGACTAGCGTGGATACGCAGTATTTT; CDR3 protein: CASSPWTSVDTQYF
CDR3 length: 16; D gene: TRBD1; clone size: many; V gene: TRBV28; J gene: TRBJ1-2; CDR3 DNA: TGTGCCAGCAGTCCAGGGGGACAGGGAGGCAACTATGGCTACACCTTC; CDR3 protein: CASSPGGQGGNYGYTF
CDR3 length: 15; D gene: TRBD2; clone size: .; V gene: TRBV4-2; J gene: TRBJ2-1; CDR3 DNA: TGTGCTAGCAGCCAAGATGGGACTAGCCGCAATGAGCAGTTCTTC; CDR3 protein: CASSQDGTSRNEQFF
CDR3 length: 15; D gene: .; clone size: .; V gene: TRBV11-2; J gene: TRBJ2-1; CDR3 DNA: TGTGCCAGCAGCCCGCTGGGGGTCGCCTACAAAGAGCAGTTCTTC; CDR3 protein: CASSPLGVAYKEQFF
CDR3 length: 13; D gene: TRBD1; clone size: many; V gene: TRBV29-1; J gene: TRBJ1-2; CDR3 DNA: TGCAGCGTGACCTCGGACAGGGGGAACGGCTACACCTTC; CDR3 protein: CSVTSDRGNGYTF
CDR3 length: 15; D gene: TRBD2; clone size: many; V gene: TRBV6-1; J gene: TRBJ2-1; CDR3 DNA: TGTGCCAGCAGTGATCCGGGACTAGCGGGAGTTGAGCAGTTCTTC; CDR3 protein: CASSDPGLAGVEQFF
CDR3 length: 17; D gene: TRBD1; clone size: .; V gene: TRBV11-2; J gene: TRBJ2-7; CDR3 DNA: TGTACCAGCAGCAGGTCGGCCAGGGGGACAGGGGACTACGAGCAGTACTTC; CDR3 protein: CTSSRSARGTGDYEQYF
CDR3 length: 13; D gene: .; clone size: .; V gene: TRBV5-6; J gene: TRBJ1-2; CDR3 DNA: TGTGCCAGCAGCTTAAGGCAGAACCACGGCTACACCTTC; CDR3 protein: CASSLRQNHGYTF
CDR3 length: 16; D gene: TRBD2; clone size: .; V gene: TRBV5-4; J gene: TRBJ2-1; CDR3 DNA: TGTGCCAGCAGCCCCGTTCTAGCGGGGACAACCAATGAGCAGTTCTTC; CDR3 protein: CASSPVLAGTTNEQFF
CDR3 length: 15; D gene: .; clone size: .; V gene: TRBV5-5; J gene: TRBJ2-1; CDR3 DNA: TGTGCCAGCGGCCCCTTAGCGGCCTCCTACAATGAGCAGTTCTTC; CDR3 protein: CASGPLAASYNEQFF
CDR3 length: 12; D gene: .; clone size: .; V gene: TRBV28; J gene: TRBJ1-1; CDR3 DNA: TGTGCCAGCAGTTTCGACAGAAGCGAAGCTTTCTTT; CDR3 protein: CASSFDRSEAFF
CDR3 length: 11; D gene: .; clone size: .; V gene: TRBV6-6; J gene: TRBJ2-1; CDR3 DNA: TGTGGCAGTTACTCGGGTGCTGAGCAGTTCTTC; CDR3 protein: CGSYSGAEQFF
CDR3 length: 12; D gene: .; clone size: many; V gene: TRBV12-3/TRBV12-4; J gene: TRBJ1-2; CDR3 DNA: TGTGCCAGCAGTCCCCATGGCTATGGCTACACCTTC; CDR3 protein: CASSPHGYGYTF
CDR3 length: 15; D gene: TRBD1; clone size: .; V gene: TRBV11-3; J gene: TRBJ2-7; CDR3 DNA: TGTGCAAGCAGCCCCTGGACAGGGGGCAACTACGAGCAATACTTC; CDR3 protein: CASSPWTGGNYEQYF
CDR3 length: 14; D gene: TRBD1; clone size: many; V gene: TRBV6-6; J gene: TRBJ1-5; CDR3 DNA: TGTGCCAGCAGTTACGGGGACAGCCGTCAGCCCCAGCATTTT; CDR3 protein: CASSYGDSRQPQHF
CDR3 length: 14; D gene: .; clone size: many; V gene: TRBV10-3; J gene: TRBJ2-1; CDR3 DNA: TGTGCCATCAGCCCCTTTAGGGAAATAAATGAGCAGTTCTTC; CDR3 protein: CAISPFREINEQFF
CDR3 length: 13; D gene: .; clone size: .; V gene: TRBV12-3/TRBV12-4; J gene: TRBJ1-2; CDR3 DNA: TGTGCCAGCAGTTTGGACAAAAGCTATGGCTACATCTTC; CDR3 protein: CASSLDKSYGYIF
CDR3 length: 15; D gene: .; clone size: .; V gene: TRBV5-1; J gene: TRBJ2-3; CDR3 DNA: TGCGCCAGCAGCTTTTCCACTGGCGGCACAGATACGCAGTATTTT; CDR3 protein: CASSFSTGGTDTQYF
CDR3 length: 15; D gene: .; clone size: .; V gene: TRBV11-1; J gene: TRBJ2-7; CDR3 DNA: TGTGCCAGTAGCTACCCCGGAGCAGGGACTTACGAGCAGTACTTC; CDR3 protein: CASSYPGAGTYEQYF
CDR3 length: 16; D gene: .; clone size: .; V gene: TRBV11-2; J gene: TRBJ2-5; CDR3 DNA: TGTGCCTGCACCTACTCCCGTGGTAACGGGAGAGAGACCCAGTACTTC; CDR3 protein: CACTYSRGNGRETQYF
CDR3 length: 14; D gene: .; clone size: many; V gene: TRBV29-1; J gene: TRBJ2-5; CDR3 DNA: TGCAGCGTTGAACGCGTGAACATACAAGAGACCCAGTACTTC; CDR3 protein: CSVERVNIQETQYF
CDR3 length: 13; D gene: .; clone size: once; V gene: TRBV11-2; J gene: TRBJ2-5; CDR3 DNA: TGTGCCAGCGGTACCAACTTTGCGGGGACCCAGTACTTC; CDR3 protein: CASGTNFAGTQYF
CDR3 length: 12; D gene: .; clone size: few; V gene: TRBV7-8; J gene: TRBJ1-5; CDR3 DNA: TGTGCCAGCAGCTTAAATGGGGGGCCCCAGCATTTT; CDR3 protein: CASSLNGGPQHF
CDR3 length: 13; D gene: TRBD2; clone size: .; V gene: TRBV10-3; J gene: TRBJ2-1; CDR3 DNA: TGTGCCGTCGGGCTAGCGGGAGCCAATGAGCAGTTCTTC; CDR3 protein: CAVGLAGANEQFF
CDR3 length: 15; D gene: .; clone size: .; V gene: TRBV4-2; J gene: TRBJ2-7; CDR3 DNA: TGCGCCAGCAGCCAGGGAGCCTTAAACTCCCACGAGCAGTACTTT; CDR3 protein: CASSQGALNSHEQYF
CDR3 length: 15; D gene: .; clone size: .; V gene: TRBV5-6; J gene: TRBJ2-1; CDR3 DNA: TGTGCCAGCAGCTTAATCGAGAGTCCGGTTAATGAGCAGTTCTTC; CDR3 protein: CASSLIESPVNEQFF
CDR3 length: 13; D gene: .; clone size: .; V gene: TRBV11-2; J gene: TRBJ2-1; CDR3 DNA: TGTGCCAGCAGCTCAGAGCCCTACAATGAGCAGTCCTTC; CDR3 protein: CASSSEPYNEQSF
CDR3 length: 18; D gene: TRBD2; clone size: .; V gene: TRBV11-3; J gene: TRBJ2-3; CDR3 DNA: TGTGCCAGCAGCCGTTGGGTAGCGGGAGAAGATAGCACGAATACGCAGTATTTT; CDR3 protein: CASSRWVAGEDSTNTQYF
CDR3 length: 13; D gene: .; clone size: .; V gene: TRBV6-5; J gene: TRBJ2-3; CDR3 DNA: TGTGCCAACAGACCCGACTCCGCTAAAACGCAGTATTTT; CDR3 protein: CANRPDSAKTQYF
CDR3 length: 15; D gene: TRBD2; clone size: .; V gene: TRBV28; J gene: TRBJ2-1; CDR3 DNA: TGTGCCAGTAGTTTGGAGGCTAGCGGGAGGGATGAGCAGTTCTTC; CDR3 protein: CASSLEASGRDEQFF
CDR3 length: 13; D gene: TRBD2; clone size: .; V gene: TRBV29-1; J gene: TRBJ2-5; CDR3 DNA: TGCAGCACCACAGCGGGAGTGGGAGAGACCCAGTACTTC; CDR3 protein: CSTTAGVGETQYF
CDR3 length: 17; D gene: .; clone size: .; V gene: TRBV11-3; J gene: TRBJ2-2; CDR3 DNA: TGTGTCAGCAGCTTAGACAGCGCTGGTGCGGACACCGGGGAGCTGTTTTTT; CDR3 protein: CVSSLDSAGADTGELFF
CDR3 length: 15; D gene: .; clone size: .; V gene: TRBV6-4; J gene: TRBJ2-1; CDR3 DNA: TGTGCCAGCAGTGACGGGCAGAGCTCCTACAATGAGCAGTTCTTC; CDR3 protein: CASSDGQSSYNEQFF
CDR3 length: 15; D gene: TRBD1; clone size: few; V gene: TRBV12-3/TRBV12-4; J gene: TRBJ1-1; CDR3 DNA: TGTGCCAGCAGTGCCGACAGGGGCGGCCGCGTTGAAGCTTTCTTT; CDR3 protein: CASSADRGGRVEAFF
CDR3 length: 12; D gene: TRBD1; clone size: many; V gene: TRBV29-1; J gene: TRBJ1-1; CDR3 DNA: TGCAGCGGAAAACAGGGGAGCACTGAAGCTTTCTTT; CDR3 protein: CSGKQGSTEAFF
CDR3 length: 16; D gene: .; clone size: .; V gene: TRBV7-8; J gene: TRBJ2-6; CDR3 DNA: TGTGCCAGCAGCTTACAGACCATCTCTGGGGCCAACGTCCTGACTTTC; CDR3 protein: CASSLQTISGANVLTF
CDR3 length: 19; D gene: .; clone size: .; V gene: TRBV5-1; J gene: TRBJ1-6; CDR3 DNA: TGCGCCAGCAGCACACGGACAGTCCAAGGAGATTGGAAGTACTCACCCCTCCACTTT; CDR3 protein: CASSTRTVQGDWKYSPLHF
CDR3 length: 11; D gene: .; clone size: many; V gene: TRBV12-3/TRBV12-4; J gene: TRBJ2-7; CDR3 DNA: TGTGCCAGCAGCAGCTTCGACGAGCAGTACTTC; CDR3 protein: CASSSFDEQYF
CDR3 length: 13; D gene: .; clone size: .; V gene: TRBV11-2; J gene: TRBJ1-1; CDR3 DNA: TGTGCCCGCAGCTTAGATGGTGGCCTTGGGGCTTTCTTT; CDR3 protein: CARSLDGGLGAFF
CDR3 length: 15; D gene: .; clone size: .; V gene: TRBV6-1; J gene: TRBJ2-1; CDR3 DNA: TGTGCCAGCAGCCAGGGCCCCAGCTCCTACAATGAGCAGTTCTTC; CDR3 protein: CASSQGPSSYNEQFF
CDR3 length: 15; D gene: .; clone size: .; V gene: TRBV6-6; J gene: TRBJ2-5; CDR3 DNA: TGTGCCAGCGTTTACTACGGGGGTCAGCAAGAGACCCAGTACTTC; CDR3 protein: CASVYYGGQQETQYF
CDR3 length: 13; D gene: .; clone size: .; V gene: TRBV7-3; J gene: TRBJ2-7; CDR3 DNA: TGTGCCAGCAGCTTAAGTGCTCTCGACGAGCAGTACTTC; CDR3 protein: CASSLSALDEQYF
CDR3 length: 17; D gene: .; clone size: .; V gene: TRBV11-1; J gene: TRBJ2-2; CDR3 DNA: TGTGTCAGCAGCGCCCGACCGTTCCTAGTTAACACCGGGGAGCTGTTTTTT; CDR3 protein: CVSSARPFLVNTGELFF
CDR3 length: 11; D gene: .; clone size: many; V gene: TRBV6-1; J gene: TRBJ2-5; CDR3 DNA: TGTGCCAGCACGGGGTTGGAGACCCAGTACTTC; CDR3 protein: CASTGLETQYF
CDR3 length: 14; D gene: .; clone size: many; V gene: TRBV11-2; J gene: TRBJ2-4; CDR3 DNA: TGTGCCAGCAGCTTAGACGGGCTAAAAAACATTCAGTACTTC; CDR3 protein: CASSLDGLKNIQYF
CDR3 length: 14; D gene: TRBD2; clone size: many; V gene: TRBV28; J gene: TRBJ2-1; CDR3 DNA: TGTGCCAGCCTTTCTAGCGGGCAGTACAATGAGCAGTTCTTC; CDR3 protein: CASLSSGQYNEQFF
CDR3 length: 15; D gene: .; clone size: many; V gene: TRBV12-3/TRBV12-4; J gene: TRBJ1-2; CDR3 DNA: TGTGCCAGCAGCCTTATACTTAAGACTAACTATGGCTACACCTTC; CDR3 protein: CASSLILKTNYGYTF
CDR3 length: 18; D gene: .; clone size: few; V gene: TRBV29-1; J gene: TRBJ1-1; CDR3 DNA: TGCAGCGTTGAAGATCTTCTGGGATATAACCACAGGAACAGTGAAGCTTTCTTT; CDR3 protein: CSVEDLLGYNHRNSEAFF
CDR3 length: 14; D gene: .; clone size: .; V gene: TRBV12-3/TRBV12-4; J gene: TRBJ1-5; CDR3 DNA: TGTGCCAGCAGTTTAGGATGCAGCAATCAGCCTCAGCATTTT; CDR3 protein: CASSLGCSNQPQHF
CDR3 length: 17; D gene: .; clone size: .; V gene: TRBV28; J gene: TRBJ1-4; CDR3 DNA: TGTGCCAGCAGTTTTTGGGAGGGGAGGGGAGGTAATGAAAAACTGTTTTTT; CDR3 protein: CASSFWEGRGGNEKLFF
CDR3 length: 13; D gene: .; clone size: once; V gene: TRBV18; J gene: TRBJ1-1; CDR3 DNA: TGTGCCAGCAGGTCTACTTTAAACACTGAAGCTTTCTTT; CDR3 protein: CASRSTLNTEAFF
CDR3 length: 16; D gene: .; clone size: many; V gene: TRBV12-3/TRBV12-4; J gene: TRBJ1-2; CDR3 DNA: TGTGCCAGCAGTTTTGGCTGGGCGGGGGCGAGATATGGCTACACCTTC; CDR3 protein: CASSFGWAGARYGYTF
CDR3 length: 15; D gene: TRBD2; clone size: .; V gene: TRBV30; J gene: TRBJ2-5; CDR3 DNA: TGTGCCTGGAGTATCGGGACTAGCGGGAGAGAGACCCAGTACTTC; CDR3 protein: CAWSIGTSGRETQYF
CDR3 length: 15; D gene: .; clone size: .; V gene: TRBV11-2; J gene: TRBJ1-6; CDR3 DNA: TGTGCCAGCAGCTTAGATCGGAGGGGAGGACCGCCCCTCCACTTT; CDR3 protein: CASSLDRRGGPPLHF
CDR3 length: 13; D gene: .; clone size: .; V gene: TRBV6-2/TRBV6-3; J gene: TRBJ2-7; CDR3 DNA: TGTGCCAGCAATTACAACAGGGATTACGAGCAGTATTTC; CDR3 protein: CASNYNRDYEQYF